This is a list of T cell receptor beta chains from one sample in a study of vaccination and CD4 T cells after COVID-19. TCRdb re-derived calls from the PCR reads in MiXCR, one entry per CDR3 protein. The data show thousands of distinct CDR3 sequences, roughly 73% seen once. The antigens of these receptors remain unknown. The sample consisted of CD4+ T cells from blood, cultured in vitro. Source of these receptors: a human donor who had recovered from COVID-19. Both conserved end residues are part of each CDR3. Fields, in order: V gene, J gene, CDR3 protein.

V: TRBV19; J: TRBJ2-7; CDR3: CASRSDRSYEQYF
V: TRBV7-2; J: TRBJ1-6; CDR3: CASSQRVGGDSPLHF
V: TRBV4-1; J: TRBJ2-1; CDR3: CASSHPSPLAGDYKVNEQFF
V: TRBV10-1; J: TRBJ2-1; CDR3: CASSEGGSTNEQFF
V: TRBV19; J: TRBJ1-1; CDR3: CASSRGAGARDTEAFF
V: TRBV7-9; J: TRBJ1-2; CDR3: CASSLGDTTDRHVVYGYTF
V: TRBV19; J: TRBJ1-5; CDR3: CASTRVQDAQPQHF
V: TRBV24-1; J: TRBJ2-4; CDR3: CATSDYRGSAKNIQYF
V: TRBV20-1; J: TRBJ1-1; CDR3: CSGQGNTEAFF
V: TRBV28; J: TRBJ1-2; CDR3: CASSIGTGGHGYTF
V: TRBV20-1; J: TRBJ2-1; CDR3: CSARVASSVRGEQFF
V: TRBV6-5; J: TRBJ1-6; CDR3: CASSSYRGRGDTYNSPLHF
V: TRBV4-2; J: TRBJ1-2; CDR3: CASSHFQGLGQTNYGYTF
V: TRBV18; J: TRBJ2-1; CDR3: CASSPRTVRGNYNEQFF
V: TRBV27; J: TRBJ2-7; CDR3: CANRPTSGRGAGDEQYF
V: TRBV20-1; J: TRBJ1-2; CDR3: CSAKTGSWGYTF
V: TRBV6-5; J: TRBJ1-3; CDR3: CASSSDSSGNTIYF
V: TRBV20-1; J: TRBJ2-3; CDR3: CSARTTPDTQYF
V: TRBV28; J: TRBJ1-1; CDR3: CASSSRTGGNTEAFF
V: TRBV20-1; J: TRBJ1-1; CDR3: CSARDPSRQSTEAFF
V: TRBV20-1; J: TRBJ2-3; CDR3: CSARDTGNTDTQYF
V: TRBV6-2/TRBV6-3; J: TRBJ1-2; CDR3: CASSRDNGPYGYTF